Shown below are 25 T cell receptor beta chains from a single sample sequenced in a study of early T cells in non-severe SARS-CoV-2 infection. TCRdb used MiXCR to reprocess the 5' RACE reads, holding one entry per CDR3 protein. The sample carries about 48,000 distinct CDR3 sequences, 6.5% to 9.5% recorded once. The sample was whole blood. All receptors derive from an adult who was a healthcare worker with PCR-confirmed SARS-CoV-2 infection or an uninfected control (not recorded which).

In its sample, this clonotype is medium-sized. V usage is TRBV27 and J usage is TRBJ2-1; 9 positions agree with TRBD2. CDR1 MNHEY and CDR2 SMNVEV come from the germline V gene (reference sequence). The ends lost 6 bases at V and 5 bases at J; junction bases unmatched: 5. This CDR3 is built from 14 residues. In nucleotides, the CDR3 is TGTGCCAGCAGCGAGCGGGGGGTAAACAATGAGCAGTTCTTC. Protein sequence: CASSERGVNNEQFF.

This clonotype was seen at least ten times. The CDR3 DNA sequence: TGTGCCAGCAGCTTGGCCAGGACAGCTTTATACAATGAGCAGTTCTTC. Its translation: CASSLARTALYNEQFF. The rearrangement uses TRBV5-5 and TRBJ2-1; the D gene is possibly TRBD1 (6 bases). The length of the CDR3 is 16 residues. The V and J ends lost 0 bases and 4 bases respectively, with 14 bases between them. In germline, CDR1 is SGHKS, CDR2 YYEKEE (reference sequence).

This clonotype was seen a few times. The rearrangement joins TRBV2 to TRBJ1-1; weak D call: TRBD1 (5 bases). V shed 4 bases and J shed 1 base, with 13 bases lying between them. CDR1 SNHLY and CDR2 FYNNEI come from the germline V gene. This CDR3 comprises 15 residues. The CDR3 is CASSGPPGGNTEAFF. CDR3 DNA: TGTGCCAGCAGTGGGCCCCCGGGGGGGAACACTGAAGCTTTCTTT.

The table lists this clonotype with a few counts. This sequence joins TRBV7-8 and TRBJ1-1; D unresolved. CDR3 size: 13 residues. Germline-derived CDR1 and CDR2 are SGHVS and FQNEAQ. The V gene lost 4 bases and the J gene lost 3 bases, with 9 bases spanning the gap. This CDR3 reads CASSSSGYTEAFF. CDR3 DNA sequence: TGTGCCAGCAGCTCTTCGGGATACACTGAAGCTTTCTTT.

This clonotype was observed at least ten times. The V gene is TRBV28, the J gene TRBJ2-1; possibly TRBD2 for D (6 bases). V lost 6 bases and J 6 bases, leaving 18 bases between the germline ends. Per the germline V gene, CDR1 is MDHEN and CDR2 is SYDVKM. The CDR3 length is 15 residues. CDR3 nucleotide sequence: TGTGCCAGCAGCATTATCTACACTAGCCGCAATGAGCAGTTCTTC. This sequence encodes CASSIIYTSRNEQFF.

To note about this clonotype: The junction and the germline gene differ at one end; a read error may be behind it. The CDR3 loop reads CASSLAEQGDEKPFF. The CDR3 DNA sequence: TGTGCCAGCAGCTTAGCGGAACAGGGAGATGAAAAACCGTTTTTT. The J gene is TRBJ1-4, the V gene TRBV7-6; D possibly corresponds to TRBD1 (6 bases). The CDR3 sequence is 15 residues long. CDR1 is SGHVS, CDR2 FNYEAQ, per germline. The full variable domain, in which reference TRBV7-6 and TRBJ1-4 provide the parts outside the CDR3, is GAGVSQSPRYKVTKRGQDVALRCDPISGHVSLYWYRQALGQGPEFLTYFNYEAQQDKSGLPNDRFSAERPEGSISTLTIQRTEQRDSAMYRCASSLAEQGDEKPFFGSGTQLSVL.

This sequence joins TRBV5-6 and TRBJ1-2; D perhaps matches TRBD1 (5 bases). The germline V gene encodes CDR1 SGHDT and CDR2 YYEEEE. The CDR3 covers 14 residues. V was pared by 7 bases and J by 5 bases, with 18 bases between. CDR3 sequence (DNA): TGTGCCAGCCACGAATCAGGGAGCGGGTATGGCTACACCTTC. It translates to CASHESGSGYGYTF.

This clonotype was counted only a few times. V and J are TRBV20-1 and TRBJ2-7, with D perhaps TRBD2 (5 bases). Trimming pared 5 bases from V and 6 bases from J, leaving 20 bases between. In germline, CDR1 is DFQATT, CDR2 SNEGSKA (reference sequence). This CDR3 has 14 amino acids. CDR3 protein: CSAHHWRAWAEQYF. CDR3 nucleotides: TGCAGTGCTCATCATTGGCGGGCTTGGGCCGAGCAGTACTTC.

This clonotype was observed at least ten times. The gene calls are TRBV12-3 or TRBV12-4 and TRBJ2-7; 7 bases map to TRBD1. This CDR3 region has 14 residues. Losses at the gene ends were 6 bases for V and 3 bases for J; bases not matched to a gene: 8. This CDR3 is CASSGNRGVYEQYF. Written as DNA, the CDR3 is TGTGCCAGCAGCGGAAACAGGGGAGTCTACGAGCAGTACTTC.

The genes are TRBV20-1 and TRBJ2-1, with 9 bases that match TRBD2. Per the germline V gene, CDR1 is DFQATT and CDR2 is SNEGSKA (reference sequence). The V and J ends lost 7 bases and 4 bases, in that order; junction bases with no gene match: 2. CDR3 length: 12 residues. CDR3 coding DNA: TGCAGTGGAGCGGGGGGTTACAATGAGCAGTTCTTC. Translated, it gives CSGAGGYNEQFF.

A few counts support this clonotype. The V call is TRBV28, the J call TRBJ1-1, with D possibly TRBD1 on 5 matching bases. Germline CDR1 is MDHEN and CDR2 is SYDVKM. This CDR3 spans 14 amino acids. Trimming took off 5 bases at V and 4 bases at J, with 14 bases between the two ends. In DNA, the CDR3 is TGTGCCAGCAGTCCCCTTCTGAGGGGCACTGAAGCTTTCTTT. Its protein is CASSPLLRGTEAFF.

The table lists this clonotype with many counts. V and J are TRBV20-1 and TRBJ2-2; 8 positions agree with TRBD1. There are 14 residues in the CDR3. J gave up 6 bases and V 3 bases, and 6 bases lay outside the gene matches. Germline V gene sequence: CDR1 DFQATT, CDR2 SNEGSKA (reference sequence). As DNA, the CDR3 is TGCAGTGCTAGCTGGACAGGGCTAGCCGGGGAGCTGTTTTTT. This codes for CSASWTGLAGELFF.

At least ten counts were recorded for this clonotype. The chain carries TRBV11-2 and TRBJ1-1; D unresolved. The CDR3 consists of 12 residues. V was clipped by 0 bases and J by 10 bases, with 9 bases between them. Looked up from germline, CDR1 is SGHAT and CDR2 is FQNNGV. Here the CDR3 DNA reads TGTGCCAGCAGCTTAGAGCACGGAAGAGCTTTCTTT. Protein: CASSLEHGRAFF.

This clonotype came up many times. The chain recombines TRBV28 with TRBJ1-1; 10 bases match TRBD1. V gave up 5 bases and J gave up 5 bases; unmatched junction bases: 5. This CDR3 comprises 14 residues. The germline V gene encodes CDR1 MDHEN and CDR2 SYDVKM. CDR3 loop: CASSPGQGGTEAFF. The CDR3 DNA reads TGTGCCAGCAGTCCCGGACAGGGGGGGACTGAAGCTTTCTTT.

The chain employs TRBV2 and TRBJ2-4, with 7 bases aligning to TRBD1. The CDR3 spans 15 residues. Germline CDR1 and CDR2: SNHLY and FYNNEI. Trimming removed 6 bases from V and 1 base from J; junction bases left unmatched: 6. CDR3 protein: CASSLIQGAKNIQYF. The CDR3 nucleotides are TGTGCCAGCAGCCTTATACAGGGGGCCAAAAACATTCAGTACTTC.

This clonotype was detected ten times or more. V and J are TRBV21-1 and TRBJ2-7; the table calls TRBD2, which could not be checked here. TRBV21-1 is given as a pseudogene. This CDR3 contains 16 residues. CDR3 in amino acids: CASSKVAGMSSYEQYF. The CDR3 DNA is TGTGCCAGCAGCAAAGTAGCGGGGATGAGCTCCTACGAGCAGTACTTC.

Ten or more counts support this clonotype. This rearrangement joins TRBV29-1 to TRBJ1-1; TRBD1 agrees at 8 bases. V dropped 5 bases and J dropped 4; count of bases not matched to a gene: 6. The germline gives CDR1 SQVTM, CDR2 ANQGSEA. The CDR3 is 13 amino acids. CDR3 coding DNA: TGCAGCGTTCGTTGGCAGGGGGCCACTGAAGCTTTCTTT. Translated: CSVRWQGATEAFF.

CDR3 nucleotide sequence: TGTGCCAGCAGCGTAAAATCGGTTCAGGGTTCTGGCTATGGCTACACCTTC. Amino acids: CASSVKSVQGSGYGYTF. The chain recombines TRBV9 with TRBJ1-2; TRBD1 is a possible D gene (5 bases). V lost 1 base and J lost 4, with 20 bases in between. The CDR3 covers 17 residues. The germline CDR1 and CDR2 sequences are SGDLS and YYNGEE. The full variable domain, rest sourced from reference TRBV9 and TRBJ1-2, is DSGVTQTPKHLITATGQRVTLRCSPRSGDLSVYWYQQSLDQGLQFLIQYYNGEERAKGNILERFSAQQFPDLHSELNLSSLELGDSALYFCASSVKSVQGSGYGYTFGSGTRLTVV.

Only a few counts were recorded for this clonotype. V and J are TRBV20-1 and TRBJ2-7, with 7 bases matching TRBD2. Per germline, CDR1 DFQATT and CDR2 SNEGSKA (reference sequence). J was trimmed by 2 bases and V by 3 bases; bases with no gene match: 7. The CDR3 totals 14 residues. This chain's CDR3 is CSARDGGRTYEQYF. DNA of the CDR3: TGCAGTGCTAGGGACGGCGGGAGAACCTACGAGCAGTACTTC.

This clonotype was counted a few times. This chain links TRBV28 with TRBJ2-1; D uncertain. The CDR3 sequence is 12 residues long. Trimming removed 3 bases from V and 9 bases from J, with 9 bases in between. The germline CDR1 and CDR2 sequences are MDHEN and SYDVKM. CDR3 sequence: CASSFAAGEQFF. CDR3 DNA: TGTGCCAGCAGTTTCGCTGCTGGTGAGCAGTTCTTC.

With regard to this clonotype: A read error is possible here, since a much larger clone lies one base away. Because the CDR3 is missing its conserved closing phenylalanine or tryptophan, this is likely a read error. The chain recombines TRBV18 with TRBJ1-4, with D perhaps TRBD1 (6 bases). Germline V gene data show CDR1 as KGHSH and CDR2 as LQKENI. V was pared by 2 bases and J by 8 bases, with 18 bases between. The CDR3 has 16 amino acids. The DNA for the CDR3 is TGTGCCAGCTCACCATATGTTGGGGGGCTAGAAGAAAAACTGTTTTCT. Translation: CASSPYVGGLEEKLFS.

This clonotype was recorded many times. The chain has TRBV6-5 and TRBJ1-6; D is undetermined. Germline V CDR1 and CDR2: MNHEY, SVGAGI. Trimming shortened V by 5 bases and J by 13 bases, and 21 bases separated the two germline ends. The CDR3 loop spans 15 amino acids. The CDR3 DNA sequence: TGTGCCAGCAGTCGGCGGAACAACGGGAATAGGCCCCTCCACTTT. Its protein product is CASSRRNNGNRPLHF.

The chain joins TRBV9 to TRBJ2-1; D is unclear. This CDR3 has 14 residues. Germline V gene data show CDR1 as SGDLS and CDR2 as YYNGEE. With 0 bases removed from V and 4 bases from J, the gap between germline ends came to 8 bases. In DNA, the CDR3 is TGTGCCAGCAGCGTAGTGGCGGATTACAATGAGCAGTTCTTC. Translated: CASSVVADYNEQFF.

At least ten counts were recorded for this clonotype. This chain joins TRBV20-1 and TRBJ1-2, with a possible D match to TRBD1 (6 bases). The length of the CDR3 is 15 residues. V lost 0 bases and J 3 bases, leaving 14 bases between the germline ends. Germline loops: CDR1 DFQATT, CDR2 SNEGSKA (reference sequence). CDR3 in amino acids: CSARDLPGVYYGYTF. The CDR3, as DNA: TGCAGTGCTAGAGATCTCCCAGGGGTGTACTATGGCTACACCTTC.

This clonotype occurred many times. V and J are TRBV2 and TRBJ1-2, with TRBD1 matching over 7 bases. Per the germline V gene, CDR1 is SNHLY and CDR2 is FYNNEI. After removal of 0 bases from V and 0 bases from J, the junction contained 16 bases not matched to a gene. This CDR3 contains 20 residues. This chain's CDR3 is CASSEALGRDSFLANYGYTF. The CDR3 DNA reads TGTGCCAGCAGTGAAGCGCTTGGGAGGGACAGCTTCCTAGCTAACTATGGCTACACCTTC.